Listed below are T cell receptor beta chains from one sample, sequenced in a study of control samples from healthy donors and cancer patients. Profiling relied on immunoSEQ multiplex PCR, and the TCRdb table lists in-frame clones only, not all of them. The sample gives just over 150,000 clones, about 90% of which show up once; approximately 12% is in the top ten. Sequenced input: blood. Receptors were obtained from a man younger than 45 in good health. Each CDR3 is given with its conserved first and last residue.

V,J,CDR3
TRBV30,TRBJ1-1,CAWSGLWGNTEAFF
TRBV2,TRBJ2-7,CASSEGGARGRGLF
TRBV28,TRBJ1-5,CASSSSPTVKGNQPQHF
TRBV5-4,TRBJ1-5,CASRDPNSNQPQHF
TRBV15,TRBJ1-5,CATSRDNQPQHF
TRBV19,TRBJ1-1,CASSIYGYNTEAFF
TRBV7-9,TRBJ2-1,CASSLPAGGSYNEQFF
TRBV7-8,TRBJ2-5,CASSLGGGTQYF
TRBV13,TRBJ2-7,CASSLREGLLYEQYF
TRBV5-6,TRBJ1-5,CASSLRRGRQPQHF
TRBV2,TRBJ2-5,CAGGHLQETQYF
TRBV9,TRBJ1-5,CASSLWGGTNQPQHF
TRBV7-9,TRBJ2-7,CASSSGPYEQYF
TRBV24-1,TRBJ2-5,CATSDFGLAGEETQYF
TRBV24-1,TRBJ2-3,CATSETAGTDTQYF
TRBV7-3,TRBJ1-5,CASSRWGGSNQPQHF
TRBV28,TRBJ1-4,CASTIGTPFSNEKLFF
TRBV4-1,TRBJ2-1,CASSQATSGAYNEQFF
TRBV19,TRBJ1-5,CASSIKSGQPQHF
TRBV27,TRBJ1-1,CASTSGTGGDRAFF
TRBV7-9,TRBJ2-1,CASSLASGSYYNEQFF
TRBV18,TRBJ2-6,CASSPMRGISGANVLTF
TRBV6-5,TRBJ2-1,CASSSVSEQFF
TRBV3-1/TRBV3-2,TRBJ2-2,CASSQVLAGAGELFF
TRBV4-2,TRBJ1-2,CASSQDFETGDYGYTF
TRBV23-1,TRBJ2-1,CASSPATGGTYNEQFF
TRBV7-6,TRBJ2-7,CASSYGKSYEQYF
TRBV6-5,TRBJ2-5,CASSRRSGESVTQYF
TRBV21-1,TRBJ2-7,CASSSPGQGPPRYEQYF
TRBV12-3/TRBV12-4,TRBJ1-2,CASTMGGYGYTF
TRBV18,TRBJ1-5,CASSNGQSWPQHF
TRBV7-3,TRBJ1-3,CASSQGTDSGNTIYF
TRBV7-2,TRBJ2-3,CASGRSSTDTQYF
TRBV5-1,TRBJ2-7,CASSLIAGHSYEQYF
TRBV7-2,TRBJ2-1,CASSFMTSGINEQFF